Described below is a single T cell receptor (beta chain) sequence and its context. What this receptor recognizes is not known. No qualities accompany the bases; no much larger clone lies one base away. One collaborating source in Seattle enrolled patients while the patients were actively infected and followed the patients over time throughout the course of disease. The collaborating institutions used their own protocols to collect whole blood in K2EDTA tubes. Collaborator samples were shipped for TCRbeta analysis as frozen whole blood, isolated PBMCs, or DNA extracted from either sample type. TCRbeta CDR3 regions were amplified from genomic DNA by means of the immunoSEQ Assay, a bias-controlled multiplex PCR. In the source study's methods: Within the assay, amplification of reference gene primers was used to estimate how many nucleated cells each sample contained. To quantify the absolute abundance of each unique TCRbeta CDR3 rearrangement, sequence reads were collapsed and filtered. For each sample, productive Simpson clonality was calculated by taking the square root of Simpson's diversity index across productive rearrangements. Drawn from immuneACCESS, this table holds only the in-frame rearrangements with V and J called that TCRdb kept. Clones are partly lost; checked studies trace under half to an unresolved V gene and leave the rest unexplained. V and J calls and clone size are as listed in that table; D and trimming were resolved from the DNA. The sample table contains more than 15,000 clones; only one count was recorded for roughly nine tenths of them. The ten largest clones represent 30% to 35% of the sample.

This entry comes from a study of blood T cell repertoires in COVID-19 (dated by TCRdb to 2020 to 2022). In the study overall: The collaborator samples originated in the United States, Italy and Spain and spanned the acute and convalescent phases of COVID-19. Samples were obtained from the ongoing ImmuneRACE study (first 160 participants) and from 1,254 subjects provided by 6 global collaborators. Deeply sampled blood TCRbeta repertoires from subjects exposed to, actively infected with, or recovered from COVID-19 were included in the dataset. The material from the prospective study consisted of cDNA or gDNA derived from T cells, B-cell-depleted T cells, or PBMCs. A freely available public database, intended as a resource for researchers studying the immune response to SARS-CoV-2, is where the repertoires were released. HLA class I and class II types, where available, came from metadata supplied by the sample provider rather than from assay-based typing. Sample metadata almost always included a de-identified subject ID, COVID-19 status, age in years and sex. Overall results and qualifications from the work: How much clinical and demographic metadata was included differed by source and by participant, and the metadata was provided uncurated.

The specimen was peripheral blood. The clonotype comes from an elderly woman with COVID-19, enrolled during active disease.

DNA sequence: TGTGCCAGCAGCCAAGACCGACTAGCGGGGGTCACAGATACGCAGTATTTT. The encoded protein is CASSQDRLAGVTDTQYF. Rearrangement joined TRBV4-2 to TRBJ2-3; TRBD2 fits 12 bases in the junction. The CDR3 starts with the cysteine, ends with the phenylalanine, and has 17 residues. The read is trimmed to its CDR3 DNA, 51 bases read in frame from base 1. In the germline V gene, CDR1 corresponds to LGHNA and CDR2 to YNFKEQ. Germline trimming amounts to 0 bases on V and 2 bases on J, with 3 as the count of junction bases outside the gene matches.